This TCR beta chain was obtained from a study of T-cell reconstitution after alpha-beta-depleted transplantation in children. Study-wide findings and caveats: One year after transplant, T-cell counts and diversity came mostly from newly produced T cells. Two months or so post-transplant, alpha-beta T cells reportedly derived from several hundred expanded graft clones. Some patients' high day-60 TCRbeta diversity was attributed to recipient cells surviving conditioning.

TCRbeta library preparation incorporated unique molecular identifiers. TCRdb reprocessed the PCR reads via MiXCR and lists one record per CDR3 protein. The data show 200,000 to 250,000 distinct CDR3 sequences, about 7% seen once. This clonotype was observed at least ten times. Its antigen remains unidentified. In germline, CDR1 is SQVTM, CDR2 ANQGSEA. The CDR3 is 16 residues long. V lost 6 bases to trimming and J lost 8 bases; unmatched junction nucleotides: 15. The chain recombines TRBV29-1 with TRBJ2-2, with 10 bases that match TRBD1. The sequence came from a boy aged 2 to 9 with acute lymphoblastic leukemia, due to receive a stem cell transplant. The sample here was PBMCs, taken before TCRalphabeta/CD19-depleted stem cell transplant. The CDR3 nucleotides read TGCAGCGTCGCCCCGAGAGGGACAGGGGTCGGGGGGGAGCTGTTTTTT. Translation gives CSVAPRGTGVGGELFF.